The rows below give T cell receptor beta chains drawn from one sample of a study of cytomegalovirus exposure and HLA in healthy donors. Sequenced by immunoSEQ multiplex PCR; TCRdb stores in-frame clones only, minus some. Here the sample spans over 130,000 clones, approximately 88% being singletons. Sequencing was done on a sample of PBMCs. These receptors came from a middle-aged woman in good health and CMV-seronegative. The conserved cysteine and the conserved F or W are not part of the CDR3 here. Expanded clones get a size class; other rows say once, few or many, or leave the size out.

clone_size	v_call	j_call	cdr3_aa
NA	TRBV7-6	TRBJ2-3	ASSLGRGGTDTQY
NA	TRBV27	TRBJ1-2	ASRRTGSNYGYT
NA	TRBV5-5	TRBJ1-2	ASSLFLGVSNYGYT
few	TRBV27	TRBJ2-1	ASSSGTINEQF
NA	TRBV7-9	TRBJ1-3	SSSQLSSGNTIY
NA	TRBV6-5	TRBJ1-1	ASSQGALGAF
once	TRBV18	TRBJ1-2	ASSPPASRVNYGYT
NA	TRBV11-2	TRBJ1-1	ASSLVRNTEAF
NA	TRBV10-3	TRBJ2-4	AISETGQGPAKNIQY
NA	TRBV25-1	TRBJ1-2	ASSPYRSGLHGYT